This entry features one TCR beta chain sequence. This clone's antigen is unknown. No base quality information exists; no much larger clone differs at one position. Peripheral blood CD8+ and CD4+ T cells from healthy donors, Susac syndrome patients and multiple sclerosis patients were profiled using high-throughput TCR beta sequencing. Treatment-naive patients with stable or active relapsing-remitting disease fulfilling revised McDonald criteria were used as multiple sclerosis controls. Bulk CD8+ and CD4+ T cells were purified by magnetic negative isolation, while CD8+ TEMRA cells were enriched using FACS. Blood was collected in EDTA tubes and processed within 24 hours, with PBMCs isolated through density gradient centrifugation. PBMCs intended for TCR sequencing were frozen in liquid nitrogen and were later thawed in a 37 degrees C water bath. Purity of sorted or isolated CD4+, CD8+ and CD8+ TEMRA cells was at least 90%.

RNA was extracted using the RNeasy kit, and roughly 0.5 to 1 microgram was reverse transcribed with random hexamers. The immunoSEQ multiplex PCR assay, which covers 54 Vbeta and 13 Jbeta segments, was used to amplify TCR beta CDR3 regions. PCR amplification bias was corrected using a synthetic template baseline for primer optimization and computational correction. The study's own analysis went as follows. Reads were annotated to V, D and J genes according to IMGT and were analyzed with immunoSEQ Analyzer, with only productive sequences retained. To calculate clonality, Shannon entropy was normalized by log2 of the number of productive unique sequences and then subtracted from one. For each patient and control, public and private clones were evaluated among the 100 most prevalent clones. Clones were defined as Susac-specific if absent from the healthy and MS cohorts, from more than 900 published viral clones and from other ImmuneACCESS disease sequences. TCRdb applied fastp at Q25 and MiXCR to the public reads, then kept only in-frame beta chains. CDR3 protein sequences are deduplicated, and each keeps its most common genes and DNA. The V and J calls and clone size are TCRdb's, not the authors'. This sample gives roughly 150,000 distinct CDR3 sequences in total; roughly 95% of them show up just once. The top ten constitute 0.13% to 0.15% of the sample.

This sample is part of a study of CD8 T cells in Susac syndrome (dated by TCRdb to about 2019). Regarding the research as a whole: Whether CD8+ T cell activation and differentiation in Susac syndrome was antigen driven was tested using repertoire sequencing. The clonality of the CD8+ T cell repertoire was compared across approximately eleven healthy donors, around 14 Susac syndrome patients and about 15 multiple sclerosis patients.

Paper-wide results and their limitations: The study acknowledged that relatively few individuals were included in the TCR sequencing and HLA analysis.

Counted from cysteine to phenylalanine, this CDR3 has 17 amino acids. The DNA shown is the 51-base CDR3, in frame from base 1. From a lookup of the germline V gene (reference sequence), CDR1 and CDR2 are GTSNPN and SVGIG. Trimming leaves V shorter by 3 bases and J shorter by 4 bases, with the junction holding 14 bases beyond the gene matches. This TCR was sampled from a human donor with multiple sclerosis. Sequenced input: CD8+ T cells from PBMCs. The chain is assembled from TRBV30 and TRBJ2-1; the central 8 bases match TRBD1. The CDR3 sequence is CAWRFPLAGGPYNEQFF. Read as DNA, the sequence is TGTGCCTGGAGGTTCCCTCTAGCAGGGGGCCCATACAATGAGCAGTTCTTC.